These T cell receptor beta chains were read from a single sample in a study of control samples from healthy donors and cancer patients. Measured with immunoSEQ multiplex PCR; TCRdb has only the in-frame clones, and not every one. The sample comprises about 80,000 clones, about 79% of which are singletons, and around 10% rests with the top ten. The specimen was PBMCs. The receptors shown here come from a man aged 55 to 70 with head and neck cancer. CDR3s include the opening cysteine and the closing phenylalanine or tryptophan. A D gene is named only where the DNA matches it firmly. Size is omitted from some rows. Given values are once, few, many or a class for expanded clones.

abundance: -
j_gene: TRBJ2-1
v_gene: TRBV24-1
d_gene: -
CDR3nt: TGTGCCACCAGTGCCTCCCCCCCCAGGCACAATGAGCAGTTCTTC
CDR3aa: CATSASPPRHNEQFF

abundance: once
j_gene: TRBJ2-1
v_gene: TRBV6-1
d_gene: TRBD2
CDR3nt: TGTGCCAGCAGTGAGACTAGCGTAACGAATGAGCAGTTCTTC
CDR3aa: CASSETSVTNEQFF

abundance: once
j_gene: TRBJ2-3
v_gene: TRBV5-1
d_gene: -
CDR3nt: TGCGCCAGCAGTTTTGGACAGCACCTCACAGATACGCAGTATTTT
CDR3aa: CASSFGQHLTDTQYF

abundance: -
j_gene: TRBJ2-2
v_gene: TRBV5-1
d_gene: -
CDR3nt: TGCGCCAGCAGCCAGGGGTGGGGGACTTCGAACACCGGGGAGCTGTTTTTT
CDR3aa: CASSQGWGTSNTGELFF

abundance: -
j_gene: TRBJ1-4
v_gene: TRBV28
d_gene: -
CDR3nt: TGTGCCAGCAGTTTACCGGCCGCCAATGAAAAACTGTTTTTT
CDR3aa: CASSLPAANEKLFF

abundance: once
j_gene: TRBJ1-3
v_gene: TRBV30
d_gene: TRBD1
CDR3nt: TGTGCCTGGTCCGGACAGGGGGGAAACACCATATATTTT
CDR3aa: CAWSGQGGNTIYF

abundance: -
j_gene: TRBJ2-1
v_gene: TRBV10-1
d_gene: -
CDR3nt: TGCGCCAGCAGTGACATTAACGAAATTCCCCTAGAAAATGAGCAGTTCTTC
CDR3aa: CASSDINEIPLENEQFF

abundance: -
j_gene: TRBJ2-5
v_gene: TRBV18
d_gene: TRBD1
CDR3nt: TGTGCCAGCTCACAAGGACAGGGGTTAGAGACCCAGTACTTC
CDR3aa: CASSQGQGLETQYF

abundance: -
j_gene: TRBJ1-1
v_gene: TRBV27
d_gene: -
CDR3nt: TGTGCCAGCTTTTTGATGGGGCCCGCCTCCCCTGAAGCTTTCTTT
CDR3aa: CASFLMGPASPEAFF

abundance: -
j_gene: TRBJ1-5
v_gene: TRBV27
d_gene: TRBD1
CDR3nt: TGTGCCAGCAGGACAGGGTATCAGCCCCAGCATTTT
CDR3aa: CASRTGYQPQHF

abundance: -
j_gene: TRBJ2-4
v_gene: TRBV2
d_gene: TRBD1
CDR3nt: TGTGCCAGCACTGAGGACAGGGGGCGGTCTGGAAACATTCAGTACTTC
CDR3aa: CASTEDRGRSGNIQYF

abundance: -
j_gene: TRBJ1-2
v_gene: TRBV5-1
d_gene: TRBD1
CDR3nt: TGCGCCAGCAGCATGACCGGGACAGGGGATGGCTACACCTTC
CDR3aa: CASSMTGTGDGYTF

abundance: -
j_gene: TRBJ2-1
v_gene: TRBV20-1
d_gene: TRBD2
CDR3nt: TGCAGTGCTAGTCCGGTGGTGGCGGGAGGGCCTCTGGGGGAGCAGTTCTTC
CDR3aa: CSASPVVAGGPLGEQFF

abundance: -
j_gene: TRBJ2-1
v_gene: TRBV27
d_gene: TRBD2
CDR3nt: TGTGCCAGCGGTAGAGGCGGGAGGGCCGACAATGAGCAGTTCTTC
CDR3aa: CASGRGGRADNEQFF

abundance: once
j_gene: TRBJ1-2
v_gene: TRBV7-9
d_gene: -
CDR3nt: TGTGCCAGCAGCGGGGGCGATGGCTACACCTTC
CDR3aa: CASSGGDGYTF

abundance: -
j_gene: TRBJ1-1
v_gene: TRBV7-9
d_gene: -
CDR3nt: TGTGCCAGCAGCACTCGCGGTCTTCGAGGCACTGAAGCTTTCTTT
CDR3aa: CASSTRGLRGTEAFF

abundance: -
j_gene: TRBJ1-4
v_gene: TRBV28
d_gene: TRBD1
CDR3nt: TGTGCCAGCAGTTTAAGGGGAAACAGGGGAACTAATGAAAAACTGTTTTTT
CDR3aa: CASSLRGNRGTNEKLFF

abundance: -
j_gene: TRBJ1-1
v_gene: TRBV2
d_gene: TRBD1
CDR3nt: TGTGCCAGTGTTAGACAGGGTTACACTGAAGCTTTCTTT
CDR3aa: CASVRQGYTEAFF

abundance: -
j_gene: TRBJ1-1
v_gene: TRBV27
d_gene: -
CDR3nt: TGTGCCAGCAGTTTCGGCAGGCACACTGAAGCTTTCTTT
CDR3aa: CASSFGRHTEAFF

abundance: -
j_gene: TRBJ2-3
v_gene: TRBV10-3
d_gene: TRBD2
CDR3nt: TGTGCCATCAGTAAGCGGGAGACCACAGATACGCAGTATTTT
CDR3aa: CAISKRETTDTQYF

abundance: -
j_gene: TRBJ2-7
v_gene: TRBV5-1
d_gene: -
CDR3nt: TGCGCCAGCAGCTTGGGGTACGAGCAGTACTTC
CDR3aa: CASSLGYEQYF

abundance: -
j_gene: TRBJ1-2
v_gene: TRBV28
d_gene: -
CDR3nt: TGTGCCAGCAGTACCCCCTCCCTCTATGGCTACACCTTC
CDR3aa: CASSTPSLYGYTF

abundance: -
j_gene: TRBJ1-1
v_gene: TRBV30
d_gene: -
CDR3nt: TGTGCCTGGAGTGTAACATTGACTGAAGCTTTCTTT
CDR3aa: CAWSVTLTEAFF

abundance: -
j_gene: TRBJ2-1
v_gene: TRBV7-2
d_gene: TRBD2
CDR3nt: TGTGCCAGCAACCCCTCGGGACTACGCAATGAGCAGTTCTTC
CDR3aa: CASNPSGLRNEQFF

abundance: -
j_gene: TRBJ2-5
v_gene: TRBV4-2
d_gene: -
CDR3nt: TGTGCCAGCAGCCAAGAGATGGCCGCCTGGGAGACCCAGTACTTC
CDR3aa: CASSQEMAAWETQYF

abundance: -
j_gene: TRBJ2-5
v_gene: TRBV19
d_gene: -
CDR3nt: TGTGCCAGTAGTTTGGGAGTTGGGGCCGGGGAGACCCAGTACTTC
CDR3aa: CASSLGVGAGETQYF

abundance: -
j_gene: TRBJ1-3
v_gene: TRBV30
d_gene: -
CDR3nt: TGTGCCTGGAGTGTAATGGGGAGCTCTGGAAACACCATATATTTT
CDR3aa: CAWSVMGSSGNTIYF

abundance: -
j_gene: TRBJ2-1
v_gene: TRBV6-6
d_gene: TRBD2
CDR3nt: TGTGCCAGCAGTTCGGTAGCGGGGGAGTACTTGCAGTTCTTC
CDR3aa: CASSSVAGEYLQFF

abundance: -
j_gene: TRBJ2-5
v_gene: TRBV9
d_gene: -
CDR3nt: TGTGCCAGCAGCGTTGGGGGCTCGGGGACCCAGTACTTC
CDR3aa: CASSVGGSGTQYF

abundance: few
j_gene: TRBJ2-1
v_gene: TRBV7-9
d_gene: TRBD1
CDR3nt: TGTGCCAGCAGCCCCCTCCAGGGGGCAAAGGGTAACAATGAGCAGTTCTTC
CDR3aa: CASSPLQGAKGNNEQFF

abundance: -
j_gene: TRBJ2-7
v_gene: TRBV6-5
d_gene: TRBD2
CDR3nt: TGTGCCAGCAGTTACCTAATTAGCGGGAAGGTTGGGGAGCAGTACTTC
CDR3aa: CASSYLISGKVGEQYF

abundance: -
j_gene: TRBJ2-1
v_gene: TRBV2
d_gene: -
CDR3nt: TGTGCCAGCAGCACATCAGGGGCAATGAAGCTAAATGAGCAGTTCTTC
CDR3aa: CASSTSGAMKLNEQFF

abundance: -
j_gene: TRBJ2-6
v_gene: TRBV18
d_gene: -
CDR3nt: TGTGCCAGCTCACCATTCCAAGCAGGCCAGGGCTCTGGGGCCAACGTCCTGACTTTC
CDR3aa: CASSPFQAGQGSGANVLTF

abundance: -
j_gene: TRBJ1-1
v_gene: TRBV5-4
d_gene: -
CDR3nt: TGTGCCAGCAGCCTGGACTTACAACTTACTGAAGCTTTCTTT
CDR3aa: CASSLDLQLTEAFF

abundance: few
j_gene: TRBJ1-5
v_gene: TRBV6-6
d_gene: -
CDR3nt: TGTGCCAGCAGTCCAGTGGGCTGGGGGGTTGCCCATCAGCCCCAGCATTTT
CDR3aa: CASSPVGWGVAHQPQHF